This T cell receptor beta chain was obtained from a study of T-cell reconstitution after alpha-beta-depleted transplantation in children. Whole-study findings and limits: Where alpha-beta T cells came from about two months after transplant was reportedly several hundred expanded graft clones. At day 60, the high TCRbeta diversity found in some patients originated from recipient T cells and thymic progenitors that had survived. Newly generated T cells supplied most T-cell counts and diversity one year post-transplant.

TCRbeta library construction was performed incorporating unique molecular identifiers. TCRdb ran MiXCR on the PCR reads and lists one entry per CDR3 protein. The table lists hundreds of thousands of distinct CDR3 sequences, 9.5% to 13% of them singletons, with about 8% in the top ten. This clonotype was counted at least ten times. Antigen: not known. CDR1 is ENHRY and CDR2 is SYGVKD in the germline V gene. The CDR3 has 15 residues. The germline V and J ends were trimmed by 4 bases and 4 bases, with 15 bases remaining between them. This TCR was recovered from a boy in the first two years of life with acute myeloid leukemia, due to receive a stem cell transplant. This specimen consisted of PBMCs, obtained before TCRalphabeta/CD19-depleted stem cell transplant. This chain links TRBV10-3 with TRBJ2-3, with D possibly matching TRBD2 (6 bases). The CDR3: CAISVDIRRADTQYF. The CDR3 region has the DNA TGTGCCATCAGTGTAGACATCCGGAGGGCAGATACGCAGTATTTT.